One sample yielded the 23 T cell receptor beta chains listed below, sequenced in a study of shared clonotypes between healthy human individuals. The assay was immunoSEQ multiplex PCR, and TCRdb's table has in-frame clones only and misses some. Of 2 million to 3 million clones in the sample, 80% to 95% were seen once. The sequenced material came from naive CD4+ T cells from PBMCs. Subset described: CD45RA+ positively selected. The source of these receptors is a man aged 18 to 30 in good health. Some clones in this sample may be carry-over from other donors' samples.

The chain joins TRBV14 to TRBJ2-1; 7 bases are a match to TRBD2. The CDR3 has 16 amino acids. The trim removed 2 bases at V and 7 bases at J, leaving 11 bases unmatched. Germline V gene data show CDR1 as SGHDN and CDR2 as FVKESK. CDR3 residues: CASSQLDIGGRNEQFF. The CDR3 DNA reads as TGTGCCAGCAGCCAACTAGATATCGGGGGGAGGAATGAGCAGTTCTTC.

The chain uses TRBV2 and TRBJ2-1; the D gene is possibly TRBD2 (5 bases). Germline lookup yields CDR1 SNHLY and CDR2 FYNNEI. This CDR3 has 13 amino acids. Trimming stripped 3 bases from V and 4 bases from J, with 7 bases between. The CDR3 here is CASSDTRYNEQFF. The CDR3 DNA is TGTGCCAGCAGTGATACTAGGTACAATGAGCAGTTCTTC.

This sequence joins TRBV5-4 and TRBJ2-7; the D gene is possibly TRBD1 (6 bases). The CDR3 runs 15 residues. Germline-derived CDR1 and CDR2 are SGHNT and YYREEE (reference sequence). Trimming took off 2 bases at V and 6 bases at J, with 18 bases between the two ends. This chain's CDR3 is CASSLKEAGATEQYF. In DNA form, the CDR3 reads TGTGCCAGCAGCTTAAAAGAGGCAGGGGCCACCGAGCAGTACTTC. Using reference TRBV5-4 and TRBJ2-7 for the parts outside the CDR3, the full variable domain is ETGVTQSPTHLIKTRGQQVTLRCSSQSGHNTVSWYQQALGQGPQFIFQYYREEENGRGNFPPRFSGLQFPNYSSELNVNALELDDSALYLCASSLKEAGATEQYFGPGTRLTVT.

The CDR3 reads CASSIAGLPSVYEQYF. In DNA, the CDR3 is TGCGCCAGCAGCATAGCCGGACTACCTAGCGTCTACGAGCAGTACTTC. This chain joins TRBV5-1 and TRBJ2-7; a possible D gene is TRBD2 (6 bases). CDR3 size: 16 residues. The V gene lost 4 bases and the J gene lost 3 bases, with 20 bases spanning the gap. Germline CDR1 reads SGHRS; CDR2 reads YFSETQ.

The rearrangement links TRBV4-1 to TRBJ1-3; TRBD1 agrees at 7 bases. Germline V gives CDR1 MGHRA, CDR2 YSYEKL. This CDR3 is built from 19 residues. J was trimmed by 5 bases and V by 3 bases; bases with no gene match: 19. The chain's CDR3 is CASSQPLGPRQGVRNTIYF. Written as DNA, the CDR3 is TGCGCCAGCAGCCAGCCACTAGGCCCTCGACAGGGAGTGAGAAACACCATATATTTT.

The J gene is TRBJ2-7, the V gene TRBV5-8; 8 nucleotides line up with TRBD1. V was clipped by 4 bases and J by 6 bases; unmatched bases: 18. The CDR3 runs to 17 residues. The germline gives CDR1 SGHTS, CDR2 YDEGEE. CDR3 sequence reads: CASSVRDRKVTTGEQYF. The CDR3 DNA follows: TGTGCCAGCAGCGTCCGGGACAGGAAAGTTACTACTGGCGAGCAGTACTTC.

The CDR3 sequence is CASSLGPGRLVNEQYF. As DNA, the CDR3 is TGTGCCAGCAGTTTAGGGCCCGGCAGGTTGGTGAACGAGCAGTACTTC. The chain is built from TRBV28 and TRBJ2-7; the D is unclear. The CDR3 runs 16 residues. CDR1 and CDR2 from the germline V gene are MDHEN and SYDVKM. Trimming shortened V by 2 bases and J by 5 bases, and 19 bases separated the two germline ends.

The CDR3 DNA follows: TGCGCCAGCAGCTTGGACCCCGGAGGGGCAAACACCGGGGAGCTGTTTTTT. It translates to CASSLDPGGANTGELFF. J is TRBJ2-2 and V is TRBV5-1, with D tentatively TRBD2 (6 bases). The CDR3 extends over 17 amino acids. Germline assignment: CDR1 SGHRS and CDR2 YFSETQ. V lost 0 bases to trimming and J lost 2 bases, with 14 bases between them.

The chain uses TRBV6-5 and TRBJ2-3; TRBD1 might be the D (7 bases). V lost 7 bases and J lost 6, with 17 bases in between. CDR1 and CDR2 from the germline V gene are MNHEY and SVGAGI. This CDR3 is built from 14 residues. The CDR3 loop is CASKAGGLGDTQYF. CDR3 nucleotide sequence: TGTGCCAGCAAGGCAGGGGGACTTGGTGATACGCAGTATTTT.

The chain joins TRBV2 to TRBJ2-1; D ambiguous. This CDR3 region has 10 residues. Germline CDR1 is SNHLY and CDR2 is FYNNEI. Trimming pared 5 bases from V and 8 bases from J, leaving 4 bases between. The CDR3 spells CASSPYEQFF. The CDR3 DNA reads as TGTGCCAGCAGTCCCTATGAGCAGTTCTTC.

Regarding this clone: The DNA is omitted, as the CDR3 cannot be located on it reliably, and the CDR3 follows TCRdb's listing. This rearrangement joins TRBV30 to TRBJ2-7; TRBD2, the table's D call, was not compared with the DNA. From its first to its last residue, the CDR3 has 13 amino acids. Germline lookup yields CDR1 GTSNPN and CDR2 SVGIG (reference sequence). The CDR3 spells CASGRGAVYEQYF.

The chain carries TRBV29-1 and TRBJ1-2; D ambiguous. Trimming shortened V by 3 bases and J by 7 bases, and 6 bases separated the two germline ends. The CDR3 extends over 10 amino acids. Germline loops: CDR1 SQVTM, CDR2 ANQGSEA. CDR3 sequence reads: CSVDPRGYTF. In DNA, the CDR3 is TGCAGCGTTGACCCCCGTGGCTACACCTTC.

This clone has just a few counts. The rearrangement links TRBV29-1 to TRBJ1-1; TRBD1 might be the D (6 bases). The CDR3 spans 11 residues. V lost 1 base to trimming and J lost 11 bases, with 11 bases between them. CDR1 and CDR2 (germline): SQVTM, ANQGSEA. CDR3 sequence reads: CSVEGRQAAFF. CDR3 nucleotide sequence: TGCAGCGTTGAAGGGAGACAGGCGGCTTTCTTT.

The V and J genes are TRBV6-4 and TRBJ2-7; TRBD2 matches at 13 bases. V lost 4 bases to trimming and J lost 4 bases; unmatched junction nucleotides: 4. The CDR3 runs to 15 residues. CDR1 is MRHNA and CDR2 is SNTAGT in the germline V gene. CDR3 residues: CASSVLAGGPYEQYF. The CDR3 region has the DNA TGTGCCAGCAGTGTACTAGCGGGAGGGCCTTACGAGCAGTACTTC.

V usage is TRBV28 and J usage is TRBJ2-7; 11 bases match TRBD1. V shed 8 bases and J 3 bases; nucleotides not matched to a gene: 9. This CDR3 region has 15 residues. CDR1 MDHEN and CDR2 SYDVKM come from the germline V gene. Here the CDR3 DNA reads TGTGCCAGCCGCCTAGCCGGGACAGGGGGCTACGAGCAGTACTTC. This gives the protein CASRLAGTGGYEQYF.

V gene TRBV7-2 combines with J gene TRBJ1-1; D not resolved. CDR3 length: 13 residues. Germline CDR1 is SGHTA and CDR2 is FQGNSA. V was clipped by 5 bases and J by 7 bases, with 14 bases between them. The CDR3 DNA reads TGTGCCAGCAGCCCGAGAGGGAGAGGTGAAGCTTTCTTT. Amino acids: CASSPRGRGEAFF.

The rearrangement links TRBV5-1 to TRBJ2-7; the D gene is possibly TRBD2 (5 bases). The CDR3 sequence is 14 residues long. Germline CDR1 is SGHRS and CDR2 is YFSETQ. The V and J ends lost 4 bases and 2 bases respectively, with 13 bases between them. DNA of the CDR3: TGCGCCAGCAGCCAAAGCGACGGGACCTACGAGCAGTACTTC. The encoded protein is CASSQSDGTYEQYF.

This CDR3 is CASSLGLAGGEEQYF. Written as DNA, the CDR3 is TGTGCCAGCAGCCTGGGACTAGCGGGAGGTGAGGAGCAGTACTTC. The chain is built from TRBV6-4 and TRBJ2-7; 15 bases map to TRBD2. V lost 6 bases and J lost 7; bases outside the gene matches: 7. Germline V CDR1 and CDR2: MRHNA, SNTAGT. The CDR3 loop spans 15 amino acids.

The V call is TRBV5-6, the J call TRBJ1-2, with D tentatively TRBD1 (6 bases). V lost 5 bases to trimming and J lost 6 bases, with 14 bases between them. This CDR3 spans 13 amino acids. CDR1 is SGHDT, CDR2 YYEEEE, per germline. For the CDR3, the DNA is TGTGCCAGCAGTAAGAGGGGGGCGAATGGCTACACCTTC. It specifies CASSKRGANGYTF.

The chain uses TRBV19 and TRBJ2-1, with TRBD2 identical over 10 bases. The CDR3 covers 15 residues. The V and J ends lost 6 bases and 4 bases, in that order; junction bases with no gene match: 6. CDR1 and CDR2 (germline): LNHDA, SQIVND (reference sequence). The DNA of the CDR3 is TGTGCCAGTAGGCGAAGCGGGAGGGATTACAATGAGCAGTTCTTC. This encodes CASRRSGRDYNEQFF.

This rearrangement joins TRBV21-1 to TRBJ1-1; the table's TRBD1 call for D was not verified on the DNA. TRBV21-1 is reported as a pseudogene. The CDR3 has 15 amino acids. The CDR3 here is CASSKVRDSHTEAFF. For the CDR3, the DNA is TGTGCCAGCAGCAAAGTAAGGGACAGCCACACTGAAGCTTTCTTT.

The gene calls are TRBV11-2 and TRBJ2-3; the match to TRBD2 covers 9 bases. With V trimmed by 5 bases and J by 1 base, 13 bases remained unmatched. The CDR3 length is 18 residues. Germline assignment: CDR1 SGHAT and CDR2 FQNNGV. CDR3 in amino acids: CASSGYWTASGGTDTQYF. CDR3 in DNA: TGTGCCAGCAGCGGCTACTGGACGGCTAGCGGGGGCACAGATACGCAGTATTTT.

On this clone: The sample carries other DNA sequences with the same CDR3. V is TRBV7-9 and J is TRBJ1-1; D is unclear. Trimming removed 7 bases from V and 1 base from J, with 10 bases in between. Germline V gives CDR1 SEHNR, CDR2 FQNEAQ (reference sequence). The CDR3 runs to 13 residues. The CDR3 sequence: CASTYAGNTEAFF. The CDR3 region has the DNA TGTGCCAGCACCTACGCAGGGAACACTGAAGCTTTCTTT.